The 19 T cell receptor beta chains given below trace back to one sample, sequenced in a study of TIL therapy for anti-PD-1-resistant metastatic lung cancer. This was the immunoSEQ v3 assay. Produced via immunoSEQ multiplex PCR; TCRdb's table is partial and in-frame only. The sample has fewer than 25,000 clones; about 71% are singletons. Time point of the sample: pre-treatment sample, taken before nivolumab and TIL therapy. The material sequenced was blood, taken at baseline. The receptors derive from a person aged 25-80 years with non-small cell lung cancer.

DNA for the CDR3: TGTGCCAGCAGCCGGCAGCGGGGGGTCCAAGAGACCCAGTACTTC. Protein product: CASSRQRGVQETQYF. The rearrangement uses TRBV14 and TRBJ2-5; 9 positions agree with TRBD2. The V and J ends lost 4 bases and 1 base, in that order; junction bases with no gene match: 4. Per germline, CDR1 SGHDN and CDR2 FVKESK. This CDR3 spans 15 amino acids. The full variable domain, with the rest looked up from reference TRBV14 and TRBJ2-5, is EAGVTQFPSHSVIEKGQTVTLRCDPISGHDNLYWYRRVMGKEIKFLLHFVKESKQDESGMPNNRFLAERTGGTYSTLKVQPAELEDSGVYFCASSRQRGVQETQYFGPGTRLLVL.

The chain recombines TRBV18 with TRBJ1-1; D call uncertain. In germline, CDR1 is KGHSH, CDR2 LQKENI. The CDR3 is 13 residues long. The V and J ends lost 3 bases and 0 bases respectively, with 5 bases between them. CDR3 sequence (DNA): TGTGCCAGCTCACCCTCTTTGAACACTGAAGCTTTCTTT. As protein: CASSPSLNTEAFF.

This clone was counted a single time. V and J are TRBV5-1 and TRBJ2-5, with 8 nucleotides matching TRBD2. Unmatched junction bases numbered 6, after V lost 0 bases and J lost 5 bases. The CDR3 totals 15 residues. Germline V lookup: CDR1 SGHRS, CDR2 YFSETQ. The CDR3 protein is CASSLEGGGWETQYF. The DNA of the CDR3 is TGCGCCAGCAGCTTGGAAGGCGGGGGGTGGGAGACCCAGTACTTC.

The chain employs TRBV12-5 and TRBJ2-2; D may be TRBD1 (5 bases). The CDR3 consists of 14 residues. Trimming took 4 bases from V and 1 from J, leaving 7 bases between them. CDR1 is LGHNT and CDR2 is FRNRAP in the germline V gene. In DNA, the CDR3 is TGTGCTAGTGGTTCCCAGGGGAACACCGGGGAGCTGTTTTTT. This translates into CASGSQGNTGELFF. Using reference TRBV12-5 and TRBJ2-2 for the parts outside the CDR3, the full variable domain is DARVTQTPRHKVTEMGQEVTMRCQPILGHNTVFWYRQTMMQGLELLAYFRNRAPLDDSGMPKDRFSAEMPDATLATLKIQPSEPRDSAVYFCASGSQGNTGELFFGEGSRLTVL.

The V gene is TRBV11-2, the J gene TRBJ2-6, with 11 bases lining up with TRBD1. The CDR3 contains 18 residues. V lost 6 bases, J lost 4 bases, and 11 bases stayed unmatched. Germline V gene data show CDR1 as SGHAT and CDR2 as FQNNGV. CDR3 in amino acids: CASSSGTGGLSGANVLTF. The CDR3 region has the DNA TGTGCCAGCAGTTCCGGGACAGGGGGTCTCTCCGGGGCCAACGTCCTGACTTTC.

The CDR3 loop is CASSRTGLGGYTF. CDR3 nucleotides: TGTGCCAGCAGTAGAACAGGGCTTGGAGGCTACACCTTC. This sequence joins TRBV6-5 and TRBJ1-2, with a weak D call TRBD1 (6 bases). Between the trimmed V and J ends, which lost 5 bases and 8 bases, there was a span of 15 bases. This CDR3 has 13 amino acids. CDR1 and CDR2 from the germline V gene are MNHEY and SVGAGI.

In its sample, this clone ranks as medium-sized. The V call is TRBV5-1, the J call TRBJ2-7; 13 bases fit TRBD2. There are 15 residues in the CDR3. The V gene's germline CDR1 is SGHRS and CDR2 YFSETQ. V lost 4 bases, J lost 5 bases, and 6 bases stayed unmatched. The CDR3 loop is CASSLGLAGADEQYF. In nucleotides, the CDR3 is TGCGCCAGCAGCCTCGGACTAGCGGGAGCTGACGAGCAGTACTTC.

The V gene is TRBV10-3, the J gene TRBJ1-5, with D possibly TRBD1 on 5 matching bases. There are 14 residues in the CDR3. The germline V and J ends were trimmed by 10 bases and 7 bases, with 20 bases remaining between them. Germline V lookup: CDR1 ENHRY, CDR2 SYGVKD. The CDR3 protein is CASATGQGWQPQHF. The CDR3, as DNA: TGTGCCAGTGCGACGGGGCAGGGATGGCAGCCCCAGCATTTT.

A single count supports this clone. The junction departs from germline at one end; a sequencing error may be responsible. The rearrangement links TRBV7-2 to TRBJ1-2, with TRBD1 identical over 9 bases. This CDR3 contains 15 residues. Looked up from germline, CDR1 is SGHTA and CDR2 is FQGNSA. The CDR3 nucleotides are TGTGCCAGCAGCTTATCACAGAGCGGGACAGGGACGGCGGCCTTC. Amino acids: CASSLSQSGTGTAAF.

This chain uses TRBV10-3 with TRBJ1-5; 7 nucleotides agree with TRBD1. The CDR3 runs to 14 residues. V lost 4 bases to trimming and J lost 9 bases; unmatched junction nucleotides: 9. CDR1 is ENHRY and CDR2 is SYGVKD in the germline V gene. CDR3 in amino acids: CAISGQGPGRPQHF. The CDR3 nucleotides read TGTGCCATCAGTGGACAGGGCCCGGGGCGGCCCCAGCATTTT.

The V call is TRBV4-2, the J call TRBJ2-1, with no clear D. The CDR3 is made up of 15 amino acids. Germline V lookup: CDR1 LGHNA, CDR2 YNFKEQ. The V end was cut by 3 bases, the J end by 6 bases, with 15 bases between. The chain's CDR3 is CASSHVERTVNEQFF. The CDR3 DNA reads TGTGCCAGCAGCCATGTAGAACGGACCGTCAATGAGCAGTTCTTC.

J is TRBJ1-3 and V is TRBV9; D is uncertain. CDR1 is SGDLS, CDR2 YYNGEE, per germline. Trimming cost V 4 bases and J 2 bases, with 10 bases left between them. The CDR3 runs 14 residues. In DNA, the CDR3 is TGTGCCAGCAGCCCCGAGACGGCTGGAAACACCATATATTTT. Translation gives CASSPETAGNTIYF.

V and J are TRBV12-3 or TRBV12-4 and TRBJ1-2; maybe TRBD1 (6 bases). The V and J ends lost 0 bases and 7 bases respectively, with 6 bases between them. There are 12 residues in the CDR3. This CDR3 is CASSLAGAGYTF. DNA for the CDR3: TGTGCCAGCAGTTTAGCGGGGGCTGGCTACACCTTC.

J is TRBJ2-3 and V is TRBV27, with TRBD2 as a possible D gene (6 bases). The germline V and J ends were trimmed by 9 bases and 6 bases, with 16 bases remaining between them. The CDR3 consists of 13 residues. Germline values: CDR1 MNHEY, CDR2 SMNVEV (reference sequence). The CDR3 loop reads CASIADGWDTQYF. CDR3 coding DNA: TGTGCCAGTATAGCGGACGGGTGGGATACGCAGTATTTT.

The gene calls are TRBV19 and TRBJ1-6; TRBD1 matches 7 bases. The CDR3 consists of 15 residues. Germline loops: CDR1 LNHDA, CDR2 SQIVND (reference sequence). With 6 bases clipped from V and 7 bases from J, the junction kept 9 bases outside the gene matches. CDR3: CASRSLDRQNSPLHF. DNA for the CDR3: TGTGCCAGTAGGTCACTGGACAGGCAGAATTCACCCCTCCACTTT.

The chain carries TRBV7-9 and TRBJ2-1; TRBD1 is a possible D gene (6 bases). The CDR3 is 17 residues long. CDR1 is SEHNR, CDR2 FQNEAQ, per germline (reference sequence). V was pared by 1 base and J by 8 bases, with 21 bases between. DNA of the CDR3: TGTGCCAGCAGCTTAGATGGGGCGACCAGGTGGGGGCATGAGCAGTTCTTC. This sequence encodes CASSLDGATRWGHEQFF.

The table lists this clone with a few counts. This sequence joins TRBV30 and TRBJ1-3, with unresolved D. Trimming pared 2 bases from V and 0 bases from J, leaving 8 bases between. Germline values: CDR1 GTSNPN, CDR2 SVGIG (reference sequence). The CDR3 extends over 14 amino acids. CDR3 sequence: CAWSSGNSGNTIYF. The CDR3 nucleotides are TGTGCCTGGAGTTCAGGCAACTCTGGAAACACCATATATTTT.

V gene TRBV5-5 combines with J gene TRBJ2-5; tentative D call: TRBD1 (5 bases). Trimming cost V 2 bases and J 1 base, with 12 bases left between them. The germline V gene has CDR1 SGHKS and CDR2 YYEKEE (reference sequence). The CDR3 length is 15 residues. The CDR3 bases are TGTGCCAGCAGCTTATATACAGGAATCCAAGAGACCCAGTACTTC. It codes for CASSLYTGIQETQYF. The complete variable domain, with remaining parts taken from reference TRBV5-5 and TRBJ2-5, reads DAGVTQSPTHLIKTRGQQVTLRCSPISGHKSVSWYQQVLGQGPQFIFQYYEKEERGRGNFPDRFSARQFPNYSSELNVNALLLGDSALYLCASSLYTGIQETQYFGPGTRLLVL.

The chain links TRBV5-5 to TRBJ2-3; D unclear. The V gene lost 4 bases and the J gene lost 0 bases, with 18 bases spanning the gap. The CDR3 has 17 amino acids. Per germline, CDR1 SGHKS and CDR2 YYEKEE (reference sequence). The CDR3 protein is CASSAPSGAPSTDTQYF. The CDR3 bases are TGTGCCAGCAGCGCCCCGTCTGGCGCCCCTAGCACAGATACGCAGTATTTT.